These 25 T cell receptor beta chains were sequenced from one sample in a study of blood T cell repertoires in COVID-19 (dated by TCRdb to 2020 to 2021). The library relied on the immunoSEQ multiplex PCR assay. In its TCRdb copy, this immuneACCESS table keeps in-frame sequences only and misses some clones. Where compared with another copy, unresolved V genes explain less than half of these, and the others have no known cause. For this sample the table gives around 150,000 clones, of which around 92% were detected only once. The ten largest clones take up roughly 5% of the sample. Sequencing was carried out using peripheral blood. Receptor source: a man aged 30 to 39 with COVID-19, enrolled during active disease.

J is TRBJ1-3 and V is TRBV7-2, with unresolved D. CDR1 and CDR2 (germline): SGHTA, FQGNSA. The CDR3 is 15 amino acids. V lost 2 bases, J lost 5 bases, and 13 bases lay in between. The CDR3 region is CASSLQADLRNTIYF. CDR3 DNA: TGTGCCAGCAGCTTACAGGCGGACTTAAGAAACACCATATATTTT. The full variable domain, in which reference TRBV7-2 and TRBJ1-3 provide the parts outside the CDR3, is GAGVSQSPSNKVTEKGKDVELRCDPISGHTALYWYRQSLGQGLEFLIYFQGNSAPDKSGLPSDRFSAERTGGSVSTLTIQRTQQEDSAVYLCASSLQADLRNTIYFGEGSWLTVV.

V usage is TRBV21-1 and J usage is TRBJ2-1; TRBD2 is the table's D call and was not checked against the DNA. TRBV21-1 counts as a pseudogene. The CDR3 length is 16 residues. CDR3: CASSPYLAGGCDEQFF. The CDR3 coding sequence is TGTGCCAGCAGCCCCTACCTAGCGGGAGGATGCGATGAGCAGTTCTTC.

This clone was seen only once. The V call is TRBV19, the J call TRBJ2-2; TRBD1 aligns across 7 bases. V was pared by 9 bases and J by 5 bases, with 9 bases of the junction left unmatched. CDR1 is LNHDA and CDR2 is SQIVND in the germline V gene (reference sequence). The CDR3 is 14 residues long. CDR3 loop: CASGQATWTGELFF. The CDR3 bases are TGTGCCAGCGGACAGGCGACGTGGACCGGGGAGCTGTTTTTT. The full variable domain, in which reference TRBV19 and TRBJ2-2 provide the parts outside the CDR3, is DGGITQSPKYLFRKEGQNVTLSCEQNLNHDAMYWYRQDPGQGLRLIYYSQIVNDFQKGDIAEGYSVSREKKESFPLTVTSAQKNPTAFYLCASGQATWTGELFFGEGSRLTVL.

The CDR3 spells CASSYSRSSGLRKQFF. CDR3 nucleotides: TGTGCCAGCAGTTACTCGAGGTCTAGCGGTCTCAGGAAGCAGTTCTTC. The chain combines TRBV6-2 or TRBV6-3 with TRBJ2-1; 7 bases agree with TRBD2. The V segment lost 0 bases and the J segment 11 bases; nucleotides outside the gene matches: 13. The CDR3 is 16 residues long. Germline CDR1 reads MNHEY; CDR2 reads SVGEGT.

CDR3 loop: CASSRNYRGVGTDTQYF. For the CDR3, the DNA is TGTGCCAGTAGCCGAAACTACAGGGGAGTTGGCACAGATACGCAGTATTTT. The gene calls are TRBV19 and TRBJ2-3, with 7 bases fitting TRBD1. This CDR3 region has 17 residues. CDR1 and CDR2 from the germline V gene are LNHDA and SQIVND (reference sequence). V gave up 6 bases and J gave up 1 base; unmatched junction bases: 13.

The rearrangement links TRBV6-5 to TRBJ1-4; 8 bases are shared with TRBD1. Germline lookup yields CDR1 MNHEY and CDR2 SVGAGI. The V segment lost 5 bases and the J segment 6 bases; nucleotides outside the gene matches: 8. The CDR3 runs to 15 residues. CDR3: CASSHLAGGDEKLFF. The CDR3 DNA is TGTGCCAGCAGTCACCTGGCAGGGGGCGATGAAAAACTGTTTTTT.

This chain joins TRBV18 and TRBJ1-2; TRBD1 matches 7 bases. CDR1 and CDR2 from the germline V gene are KGHSH and LQKENI. The length of the CDR3 is 12 residues. V lost 4 bases and J lost 7; bases outside the gene matches: 3. For the CDR3, the DNA is TGTGCCAGCTCACAAGACAGGGCTGGCTACACCTTC. This encodes CASSQDRAGYTF.

J is TRBJ1-1 and V is TRBV7-3; D might be TRBD1 (5 bases). The CDR3 runs to 13 residues. V was cut by 4 bases and J by 6 bases, with 12 bases left in between. Germline V lookup: CDR1 SGHTA, CDR2 FQGTGA. CDR3 DNA: TGTGCCAGCAGCTCCAGGGTTAGGGCTGAAGCTTTCTTT. It is translated as CASSSRVRAEAFF.

The gene calls are TRBV28 and TRBJ1-5; unclear D gene. Germline V gene lookup returns CDR1 MDHEN and CDR2 SYDVKM. Between the trimmed V and J ends, which lost 1 base and 5 bases, there was a span of 9 bases. The length of the CDR3 is 14 residues. The CDR3 region is CASSLSREDQPQHF. The CDR3 DNA reads as TGTGCCAGCAGTTTATCGAGGGAAGATCAGCCCCAGCATTTT.

This sequence joins TRBV7-3 and TRBJ2-3, with 12 bases that match TRBD2. Germline V CDR1 and CDR2: SGHTA, FQGTGA. This CDR3 has 16 amino acids. Germline trimming cut 5 bases from V and 0 bases from J; bases unmatched to any gene: 3. CDR3 in DNA: TGTGCCAGCAGCCCCGGACTAGCGGGGAGCACAGATACGCAGTATTTT. It specifies CASSPGLAGSTDTQYF.

The chain couples TRBV7-3 to TRBJ2-5; tentatively, D is TRBD1 (5 bases). Germline CDR1 is SGHTA and CDR2 is FQGTGA. V lost 8 bases, J lost 0 bases, and 10 bases lay in between. The CDR3 covers 13 residues. The CDR3 bases are TGTGCCAGCTCAGGACAAGACCAAGAGACCCAGTACTTC. Translation gives CASSGQDQETQYF.

This rearrangement joins TRBV5-6 to TRBJ1-5; TRBD1 is a possible D gene (5 bases). Germline values: CDR1 SGHDT, CDR2 YYEEEE. The CDR3 sequence is 13 residues long. The V end was cut by 5 bases, the J end by 4 bases, with 10 bases between. As DNA, the CDR3 is TGTGCCAGCAGTCAGGGAGGTAATCAGCCCCAGCATTTT. Its translation is CASSQGGNQPQHF.

V is TRBV5-5 and J is TRBJ2-7; D gene unclear. CDR3 size: 15 residues. Trimming took 0 bases from V and 0 from J, leaving 10 bases between them. The germline gives CDR1 SGHKS, CDR2 YYEKEE (reference sequence). The DNA for the CDR3 is TGTGCCAGCAGCTTGGGGGCAGGCCACTCCTACGAGCAGTACTTC. Its protein is CASSLGAGHSYEQYF.

This chain links TRBV24-1 with TRBJ2-3; 8 positions agree with TRBD2. The CDR3 extends over 14 amino acids. Germline V lookup: CDR1 KGHDR, CDR2 SFDVKD. Losses at the gene ends were 5 bases for V and 1 base for J; bases not matched to a gene: 1. CDR3 amino acids: CATSGGGRTDTQYF. CDR3 coding DNA: TGTGCCACCAGTGGCGGGGGGCGCACAGATACGCAGTATTTT.

The V call is TRBV27, the J call TRBJ1-6; a weak D match, TRBD1 (6 bases). The germline gives CDR1 MNHEY, CDR2 SMNVEV (reference sequence). The V end was cut by 5 bases, the J end by 5 bases, with 10 bases between. This CDR3 has 14 residues. This chain's CDR3 is CASSPRTDNSPLHF. CDR3 DNA sequence: TGTGCCAGCAGTCCCCGGACAGATAATTCACCCCTCCACTTT.

J is TRBJ2-2 and V is TRBV2; TRBD1 is a possible D gene (5 bases). CDR3 length: 16 amino acids. Germline CDR1 SNHLY, CDR2 FYNNEI. The V and J ends lost 8 bases and 1 base respectively, with 17 bases between them. The CDR3: CASQRTQTLNTGELFF. In nucleotides, the CDR3 is TGTGCCAGCCAGAGGACACAAACCCTGAACACCGGGGAGCTGTTTTTT.

V usage is TRBV19 and J usage is TRBJ2-1; D is unclear. The CDR3 covers 16 residues. Per the germline V gene, CDR1 is LNHDA and CDR2 is SQIVND (reference sequence). V was cut by 3 bases and J by 0 bases, with 12 bases left in between. The CDR3 bases are TGTGCCAGTAGTATTGCAAGCCGTAGCTCCTACAATGAGCAGTTCTTC. It codes for CASSIASRSSYNEQFF.

The V call is TRBV11-2, the J call TRBJ2-1; D gene unclear. Trimming left V 5 bases short and J 0 bases short, with 14 bases between. Looked up from germline, CDR1 is SGHAT and CDR2 is FQNNGV. The CDR3 is 16 amino acids. This chain's CDR3 is CASSGLMAVSYNEQFF. CDR3 in DNA: TGTGCCAGCAGCGGTTTAATGGCCGTCTCCTACAATGAGCAGTTCTTC.

This clone was recorded once. This chain connects TRBV6-2 or TRBV6-3 to TRBJ1-1, with 8 nucleotides matching TRBD1. The V segment lost 3 bases and the J segment 4 bases; nucleotides outside the gene matches: 10. Germline lookup yields CDR1 MNHEY and CDR2 SVGEGT. The CDR3 has 16 residues. CDR3 nucleotides: TGTGCCAGCAGTTATCGGACAGGGAGGGGAACCACTGAAGCTTTCTTT. The encoded protein is CASSYRTGRGTTEAFF.

The chain recombines TRBV10-3 with TRBJ1-4; a weak D match, TRBD1 (6 bases). Trimming shortened V by 4 bases and J by 7 bases, and 19 bases separated the two germline ends. The CDR3 has 16 residues. Germline loops: CDR1 ENHRY, CDR2 SYGVKD. The CDR3 nucleotides read TGTGCCATCAGTGTGACAGGAGGAAGCCTCGGTGAAAAACTGTTTTTT. It specifies CAISVTGGSLGEKLFF.

The V and J genes are TRBV9 and TRBJ1-2, with TRBD1 identical over 7 bases. The CDR3 consists of 17 residues. The germline CDR1 and CDR2 sequences are SGDLS and YYNGEE. V shed 1 base and J 0 bases; nucleotides not matched to a gene: 9. The CDR3 loop is CASSVSAQGVANYGYTF. In DNA, the CDR3 is TGTGCCAGCAGCGTAAGTGCCCAGGGGGTTGCTAACTATGGCTACACCTTC.

This chain uses TRBV30 with TRBJ2-1; D is perhaps TRBD1 (5 bases). Looked up from germline, CDR1 is GTSNPN and CDR2 is SVGIG (reference sequence). The CDR3 is 11 residues long. V lost 6 bases, J lost 12 bases, and 15 bases lay in between. The CDR3 reads CACRPGFSQFF. The CDR3 coding sequence is TGTGCCTGCCGACCAGGGTTTTCGCAGTTCTTC.

This sequence joins TRBV3-1 (or the pseudogene TRBV3-2) and TRBJ2-1, with a possible D match to TRBD1 (7 bases). V dropped 1 base and J dropped 4 bases, with 11 bases sitting between them. There are 15 residues in the CDR3. Germline CDR1 is LGHDT and CDR2 is YNNKEL (reference sequence). CDR3 protein: CASSQVAGGYNEQFF. CDR3 coding DNA: TGTGCCAGCAGCCAAGTTGCAGGGGGGTACAATGAGCAGTTCTTC.

This chain links TRBV19 with TRBJ2-1; 13 bases are shared with TRBD2. The CDR3 covers 17 residues. The J segment lost 4 bases and the V segment lost 0 bases, leaving 3 bases of the junction unmatched. Germline lookup yields CDR1 LNHDA and CDR2 SQIVND (reference sequence). This CDR3 reads CASSIDRLAGGYNEQFF. For the CDR3, the DNA is TGTGCCAGTAGTATAGACCGACTAGCGGGGGGTTACAATGAGCAGTTCTTC.

This clone was recorded once. The V gene is TRBV30, the J gene TRBJ1-1, with 11 bases lining up with TRBD1. Unmatched junction bases numbered 9, after V lost 2 bases and J lost 10 bases. The CDR3 spans 14 residues. Germline assignment: CDR1 GTSNPN and CDR2 SVGIG (reference sequence). The CDR3 is CAWSLGTGGNSAFF. In DNA, the CDR3 is TGTGCCTGGAGTCTTGGGACAGGGGGTAATTCAGCTTTCTTT.